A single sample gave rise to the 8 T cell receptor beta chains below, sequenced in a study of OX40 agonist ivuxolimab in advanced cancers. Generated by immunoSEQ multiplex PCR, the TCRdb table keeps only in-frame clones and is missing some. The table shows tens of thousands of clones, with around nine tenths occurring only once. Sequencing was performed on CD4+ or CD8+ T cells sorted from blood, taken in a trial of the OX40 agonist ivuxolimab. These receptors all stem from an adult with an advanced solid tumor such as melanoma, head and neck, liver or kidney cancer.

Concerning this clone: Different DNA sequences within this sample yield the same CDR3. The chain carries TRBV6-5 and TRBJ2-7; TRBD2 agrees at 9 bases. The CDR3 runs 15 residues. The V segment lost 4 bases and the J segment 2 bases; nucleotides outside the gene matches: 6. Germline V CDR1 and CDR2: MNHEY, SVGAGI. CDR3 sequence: CASSSPRGRAYEQYF. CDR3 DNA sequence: TGTGCCAGCAGTTCTCCTCGCGGGAGGGCCTACGAGCAGTACTTC.

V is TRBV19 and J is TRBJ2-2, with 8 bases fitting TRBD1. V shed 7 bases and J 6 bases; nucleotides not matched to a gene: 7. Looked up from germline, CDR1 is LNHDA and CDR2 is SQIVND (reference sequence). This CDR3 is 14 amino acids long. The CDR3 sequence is CASMEQGAAGELFF. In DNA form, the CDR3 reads TGTGCCAGTATGGAGCAGGGGGCGGCCGGGGAGCTGTTTTTT.

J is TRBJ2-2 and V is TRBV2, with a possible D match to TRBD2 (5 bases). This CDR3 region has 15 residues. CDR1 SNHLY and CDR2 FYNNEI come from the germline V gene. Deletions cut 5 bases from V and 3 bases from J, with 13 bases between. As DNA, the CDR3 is TGTGCCAGCAGTACTTCCGGGATCCACACCGGGGAGCTGTTTTTT. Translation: CASSTSGIHTGELFF.

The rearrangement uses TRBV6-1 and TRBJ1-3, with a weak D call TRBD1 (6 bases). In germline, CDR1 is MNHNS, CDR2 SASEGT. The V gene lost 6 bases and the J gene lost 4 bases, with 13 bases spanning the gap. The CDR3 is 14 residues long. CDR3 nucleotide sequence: TGTGCCAGCAGGAAAGGGGGAGTGGGAAACACCATATATTTT. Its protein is CASRKGGVGNTIYF.

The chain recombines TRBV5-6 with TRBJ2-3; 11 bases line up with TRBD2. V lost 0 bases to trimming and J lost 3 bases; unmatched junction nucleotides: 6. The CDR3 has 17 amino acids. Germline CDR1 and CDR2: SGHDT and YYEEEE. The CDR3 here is CASSLAGASGRTDTQYF. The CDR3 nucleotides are TGTGCCAGCAGCTTGGCCGGGGCTAGCGGGAGGACAGATACGCAGTATTTT.

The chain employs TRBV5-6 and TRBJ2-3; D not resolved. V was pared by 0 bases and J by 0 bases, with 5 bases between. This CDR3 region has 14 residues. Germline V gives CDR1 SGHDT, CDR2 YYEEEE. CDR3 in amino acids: CASSLDSSTDTQYF. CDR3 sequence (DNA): TGTGCCAGCAGCTTGGACAGTAGCACAGATACGCAGTATTTT.

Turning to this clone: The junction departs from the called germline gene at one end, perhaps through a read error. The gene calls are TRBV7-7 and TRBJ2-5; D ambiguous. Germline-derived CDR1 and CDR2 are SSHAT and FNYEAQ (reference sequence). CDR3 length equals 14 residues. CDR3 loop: CASSLGGGRETQYF. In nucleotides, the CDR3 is TGTGCTAGCAGCTTAGGTGGCGGTCGAGAGACCCAGTACTTC. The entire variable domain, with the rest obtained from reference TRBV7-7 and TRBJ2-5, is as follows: GAGVSQSPRYKVTKRGQDVTLRCDPISSHATLYWYQQALGQGPEFLTYFNYEAQPDKSGLPSDRFSAERPEGSISTLTIQRTEQRDSAMYRCASSLGGGRETQYFGPGTRLLVL.

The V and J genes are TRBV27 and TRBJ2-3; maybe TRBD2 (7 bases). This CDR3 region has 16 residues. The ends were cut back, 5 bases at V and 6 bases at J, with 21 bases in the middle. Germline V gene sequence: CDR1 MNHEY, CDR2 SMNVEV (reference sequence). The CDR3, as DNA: TGTGCCAGCAGTCCCTACCGGGGGGCGGCCGGGGATACGCAGTATTTT. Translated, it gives CASSPYRGAAGDTQYF.